The clone carrying this T cell receptor (beta chain) occurred a few times. This record belongs to a study of CD8+ T cells in alopecia areata. Sequencing relied on a cDNA template that was reverse transcribed from extracted RNA. Sequencing was performed with immunoSEQ multiplex PCR; in TCRdb, only in-frame clones are kept and a portion is missing. The table lists fewer than 200,000 clones, around 58% of them singletons. The V and J ends lost 2 bases and 13 bases, in that order; junction bases with no gene match: 4. Germline V lookup: CDR1 SEHNR, CDR2 FQNEAQ (reference sequence). The CDR3 sequence is 13 residues long. Stated treatment: oral pan-JAK inhibitor, 5-10 mg twice daily.

This TCR was sampled from a human donor with alopecia areata. The J gene is TRBJ1-6, the V gene TRBV7-9; the match to TRBD1 covers 8 bases. The sequencing here drew on CD4+ T cells sorted from blood, taken between weeks 55 and 65, from a patient treated with tofacitinib. This chain's CDR3 is CASSLRDRTPLHF. The CDR3, as DNA: TGTGCCAGCAGCTTAAGGGACAGGACGCCCCTCCACTTT.